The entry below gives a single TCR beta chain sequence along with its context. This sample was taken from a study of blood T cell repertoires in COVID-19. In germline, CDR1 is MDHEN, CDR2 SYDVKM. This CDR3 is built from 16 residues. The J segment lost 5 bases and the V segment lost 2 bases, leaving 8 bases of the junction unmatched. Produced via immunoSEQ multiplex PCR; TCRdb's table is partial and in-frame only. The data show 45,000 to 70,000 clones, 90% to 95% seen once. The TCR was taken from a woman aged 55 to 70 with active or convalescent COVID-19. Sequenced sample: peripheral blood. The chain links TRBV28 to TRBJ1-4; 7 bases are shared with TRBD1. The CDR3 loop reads CASSLVGGNPNEKLFF. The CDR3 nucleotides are TGTGCCAGCAGTTTAGTAGGGGGCAACCCCAATGAAAAACTGTTTTTT. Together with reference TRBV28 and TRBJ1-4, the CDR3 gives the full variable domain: DVKVTQSSRYLVKRTGEKVFLECVQDMDHENMFWYRQDPGLGLRLIYFSYDVKMKEKGDIPEGYSVSREKKERFSLILESASTNQTSMYLCASSLVGGNPNEKLFFGSGTQLSVL.